There are many counts of the clone carrying this T cell receptor beta chain. Its matching antigen is unknown. Trimming removed 0 bases from V and 9 bases from J, with 21 bases in between. CDR3 length equals 16 residues. Germline CDR1 reads DFQATT; CDR2 reads SNEGSKA (reference sequence). The data derive from a study of response to subunit inactivated influenza vaccine. Study conclusions and caveats: That few new T cells are recruited by each seasonal influenza vaccination was the authors' suggestion.

TCRdb reprocessed the RT-PCR reads via MiXCR and lists one record per CDR3 protein. The sample includes hundreds of thousands of distinct CDR3 sequences, 11% to 15% of them seen just once. This sequence originates from a man in his fifties or sixties who received an inactivated influenza vaccine. V gene TRBV20-1 combines with J gene TRBJ2-1; tentatively, D is TRBD2 (7 bases). Sequencing was performed on PBMCs from blood, taken 14 to 15 days before vaccination. The CDR3 sequence: CSARDRSGLLTGEQFF. CDR3 DNA sequence: TGCAGTGCTAGAGATCGTAGCGGGCTACTGACAGGTGAGCAGTTCTTC.